The 31 T cell receptor beta chains below all came from one sample that was sequenced in a study of T-cell reconstitution after alpha-beta-depleted transplantation in children. For TCRbeta, the library was prepared with unique molecular identifiers. One entry per CDR3 protein, called by TCRdb with MiXCR from the PCR reads. The profile shows roughly 790,000 distinct CDR3 sequences, around 15% of them singletons. Sequenced here: PBMCs, mostly from graft donor cells, sampled 360 days after TCRalphabeta/CD19-depleted stem cell transplant. These receptors came from a male patient between 5 and 17 years old who had a stem cell transplant for acute lymphoblastic leukemia, so the T cells may come from the graft donor.

V is TRBV5-1 and J is TRBJ2-2, with a tentative D call TRBD1 (5 bases). Germline V gene data show CDR1 as SGHRS and CDR2 as YFSETQ. Trimming shortened V by 3 bases and J by 4 bases, and 10 bases separated the two germline ends. This CDR3 has 14 residues. This CDR3 is CASSSQVSTGELFF. The CDR3 DNA reads as TGCGCCAGCAGCTCACAGGTCAGCACCGGGGAGCTGTTTTTT.

This clonotype was seen a handful of times. J is TRBJ2-5 and V is TRBV19; 9 bases are a match to TRBD1. Germline-derived CDR1 and CDR2 are LNHDA and SQIVND (reference sequence). J was trimmed by 5 bases and V by 3 bases; bases with no gene match: 4. This CDR3 comprises 14 residues. The CDR3 reads CASSMTGGWETQYF. The CDR3 bases are TGTGCCAGTAGTATGACAGGGGGATGGGAGACCCAGTACTTC.

This clonotype was seen more than once but under ten times. This chain joins TRBV6-5 and TRBJ2-3, with 11 positions matching TRBD2. Germline assignment: CDR1 MNHEY and CDR2 SVGAGI. Trimming took 6 bases from V and 4 from J; bases not matched to a gene: 9. CDR3 length: 16 residues. CDR3 amino acids: CASRYSGRANADTQYF. The CDR3 bases are TGTGCCAGCAGGTATAGCGGGAGGGCCAACGCAGATACGCAGTATTTT.

The chain links TRBV12-5 to TRBJ2-1; maybe TRBD2 (5 bases). The CDR3 spans 15 residues. Germline lookup yields CDR1 LGHNT and CDR2 FRNRAP. V lost 1 base and J lost 2, with 9 bases in between. CDR3 amino acids: CASGLELDPYNEQFF. For the CDR3, the DNA is TGTGCTAGTGGTTTGGAACTAGACCCCTACAATGAGCAGTTCTTC.

The genes are TRBV5-1 and TRBJ2-1; TRBD1 matches 7 bases. The CDR3 runs 15 residues. The germline CDR1 and CDR2 sequences are SGHRS and YFSETQ. V shed 5 bases and J 4 bases; nucleotides not matched to a gene: 9. CDR3 bases: TGCGCCAGCAGAATTGCCGGGACAGCTTACAATGAGCAGTTCTTC. This codes for CASRIAGTAYNEQFF.

This clonotype showed up many times. The chain carries TRBV5-1 and TRBJ1-2; D remains ambiguous. V was trimmed by 5 bases and J by 1 base, leaving 6 bases between them. The CDR3 length is 12 residues. Germline lookup yields CDR1 SGHRS and CDR2 YFSETQ. CDR3 sequence reads: CASSLYNYGYTF. The DNA of the CDR3 is TGCGCCAGCAGTCTGTATAACTATGGCTACACCTTC.

The chain is built from TRBV5-1 and TRBJ2-7; 8 bases fit TRBD1. CDR1 and CDR2 from the germline V gene are SGHRS and YFSETQ. The CDR3 is 12 amino acids. The V segment lost 0 bases and the J segment 10 bases; nucleotides outside the gene matches: 3. The CDR3 nucleotides read TGCGCCAGCAGCTTGGCAGGACAGGGCCAGTACTTC. Amino acids: CASSLAGQGQYF. Filled out from reference TRBV5-1 and TRBJ2-7, the complete variable domain reads KAGVTQTPRYLIKTRGQQVTLSCSPISGHRSVSWYQQTPGQGLQFLFEYFSETQRNKGNFPGRFSGRQFSNSRSEMNVSTLELGDSALYLCASSLAGQGQYFGPGTRLTVT.

This clonotype was detected only a few times. This chain joins TRBV3-1 and TRBJ2-5; possible D gene TRBD1, 6 bases. CDR3 length: 15 amino acids. The V gene lost 4 bases and the J gene lost 0 bases, with 12 bases spanning the gap. Per germline, CDR1 LGHDT and CDR2 YNNKEL (reference sequence). CDR3 sequence reads: CASSLYREYQETQYF. The CDR3 DNA sequence: TGTGCCAGCAGCCTTTACAGGGAGTACCAAGAGACCCAGTACTTC.

This clonotype was counted a few times. The chain recombines TRBV6-2 or TRBV6-3 with TRBJ2-7, with 7 positions matching TRBD1. CDR1 is MNHEY, CDR2 SVGEGT, per germline. V trimming: 7 bases; J trimming: 5 bases; junction bases outside the gene matches: 17. CDR3 length: 16 residues. The CDR3 nucleotides are TGTGCCAGCACCACCAGGGACAGCCTCTTGAGCGACGAGCAGTACTTC. Its translation is CASTTRDSLLSDEQYF.

This chain joins TRBV20-1 and TRBJ2-3, with D hard to call. This CDR3 is 14 amino acids long. Germline CDR1 and CDR2: DFQATT and SNEGSKA (reference sequence). The V end was cut by 2 bases, the J end by 1 base, with 10 bases between. The CDR3 loop reads CSARRRWGTDTQYF. In DNA, the CDR3 is TGCAGTGCTAGACGGCGGTGGGGCACAGATACGCAGTATTTT.

CDR3 in amino acids: CASSWIVTEAFF. The CDR3 nucleotides read TGTGCCAGCAGTTGGATCGTTACTGAAGCTTTCTTT. The rearrangement joins TRBV12-3 or TRBV12-4 to TRBJ1-1; D is unclear. There are 12 residues in the CDR3. With 4 bases removed from V and 5 bases from J, the gap between germline ends came to 8 bases.

This clonotype appeared a few times. The chain employs TRBV20-1 and TRBJ2-3, with a weak D call TRBD2 (6 bases). The germline gives CDR1 DFQATT, CDR2 SNEGSKA (reference sequence). The CDR3 has 14 residues. Trimming shortened V by 4 bases and J by 3 bases, and 14 bases separated the two germline ends. This chain's CDR3 is CSAIRPGGTDTQYF. CDR3 DNA: TGCAGTGCTATCAGGCCTGGGGGGACAGATACGCAGTATTTT.

J is TRBJ2-5 and V is TRBV7-3; TRBD1 matches 11 bases. This CDR3 region has 16 residues. Germline CDR1 SGHTA, CDR2 FQGTGA. Trimming cost V 1 base and J 3 bases; bases outside gene matches: 4. The CDR3 DNA sequence: TGTGCCAGCAGCTTAATCGGACAGGGGGCGAAAGAGACCCAGTACTTC. Amino acids: CASSLIGQGAKETQYF.

This clonotype has more than one count but fewer than ten. The rearrangement links TRBV20-1 to TRBJ2-5, with 12 nucleotides matching TRBD2. Germline trimming cut 1 base from V and 0 bases from J; bases unmatched to any gene: 9. The CDR3 runs to 18 residues. CDR1 DFQATT and CDR2 SNEGSKA come from the germline V gene (reference sequence). The chain's CDR3 is CSARGLAGVSFYQETQYF. The CDR3 bases are TGCAGTGCTAGAGGACTAGCGGGAGTGAGCTTCTACCAAGAGACCCAGTACTTC.

This clonotype was recorded a few times. The chain joins TRBV12-3 or TRBV12-4 to TRBJ2-5; 11 bases line up with TRBD2. V shed 6 bases and J 1 base; nucleotides not matched to a gene: 7. The CDR3 length is 16 residues. The CDR3 DNA follows: TGTGCCAGCAGGGGTAGACTAGCGGGGTCCCAAGAGACCCAGTACTTC. This codes for CASRGRLAGSQETQYF.

The chain is built from TRBV2 and TRBJ1-2; no reliable D call. Trimming removed 4 bases at V and 4 bases at J, with 7 bases between. The germline CDR1 and CDR2 sequences are SNHLY and FYNNEI. This CDR3 is 12 amino acids long. In nucleotides, the CDR3 is TGTGCCAGCAGTGTCAACAGCTATGGCTACACCTTC. Its translation is CASSVNSYGYTF.

This clonotype was counted only a few times. V usage is TRBV29-1 and J usage is TRBJ2-7; D is uncertain. Germline V gives CDR1 SQVTM, CDR2 ANQGSEA. The CDR3 extends over 13 amino acids. Trimming shortened V by 5 bases and J by 2 bases, and 13 bases separated the two germline ends. CDR3 protein: CSVSAGLTYEQYF. CDR3 DNA sequence: TGCAGCGTTTCGGCCGGTCTCACCTACGAGCAGTACTTC.

CDR3 in amino acids: CSATTPSETTQYF. In nucleotides, the CDR3 is TGCAGTGCTACCACCCCTAGCGAGACTACGCAGTATTTT. The chain combines TRBV20-1 with TRBJ2-3; a possible D gene is TRBD2 (6 bases). The length of the CDR3 is 13 residues. CDR1 DFQATT and CDR2 SNEGSKA come from the germline V gene (reference sequence). V lost 4 bases and J 8 bases, leaving 16 bases between the germline ends.

Here the CDR3 reads CASSLRTGPSFRSYNEQFF. CDR3 coding DNA: TGCGCCAGCAGCTTAAGGACAGGTCCTTCGTTCCGCTCCTACAATGAGCAGTTCTTC. The gene calls are TRBV5-1 and TRBJ2-1, with TRBD1 identical over 7 bases. There are 19 residues in the CDR3. Unmatched junction bases numbered 14, after V lost 2 bases and J lost 0 bases. Germline V CDR1 and CDR2: SGHRS, YFSETQ.

The rearrangement uses TRBV4-1 and TRBJ2-7, with TRBD2 as a possible D gene (5 bases). The germline V and J ends were trimmed by 2 bases and 1 base, with 24 bases remaining between them. Germline CDR1 MGHRA, CDR2 YSYEKL. This CDR3 has 19 amino acids. The CDR3, as DNA: TGCGCCAGCAGCCAACTTCCCCTACAGACTATAGGATTTTCCTACGAGCAGTACTTC. The encoded protein is CASSQLPLQTIGFSYEQYF.

This clonotype was observed a few times. This chain connects TRBV9 to TRBJ2-7; no firm D call. CDR3 size: 14 residues. Trimming pared 2 bases from V and 0 bases from J, leaving 9 bases between. The germline gives CDR1 SGDLS, CDR2 YYNGEE. The CDR3 loop reads CASSVLSISYEQYF. The CDR3 DNA reads TGTGCCAGCAGCGTCCTCAGCATCTCCTACGAGCAGTACTTC.

This clonotype was seen a handful of times. J is TRBJ2-7 and V is TRBV18; D call uncertain. Germline CDR1 reads KGHSH; CDR2 reads LQKENI. The CDR3 sequence is 14 residues long. The ends were cut back, 4 bases at V and 0 bases at J, with 10 bases in the middle. The CDR3 loop is CASSHGTTSYEQYF. In DNA, the CDR3 is TGTGCCAGCTCACATGGCACCACCTCCTACGAGCAGTACTTC.

The rearrangement uses TRBV7-2 and TRBJ2-1; 12 positions match TRBD2. The junction had 5 bases not matched to a gene; V was cut back by 3 bases and J by 8 bases. Germline V gives CDR1 SGHTA, CDR2 FQGNSA. This CDR3 comprises 15 residues. The CDR3 DNA sequence: TGTGCCAGCAGCTTGAGACTAGCGGGAGTATATGAGCAGTTCTTC. Amino acid sequence: CASSLRLAGVYEQFF.

This chain uses TRBV29-1 with TRBJ2-2; maybe TRBD1 (5 bases). This CDR3 spans 11 amino acids. V gave up 6 bases and J gave up 4 bases, with 6 bases separating them. The V gene's germline CDR1 is SQVTM and CDR2 ANQGSEA. The CDR3 is CSVGLTGELFF. The CDR3 DNA reads TGCAGCGTGGGGCTCACCGGGGAGCTGTTTTTT.

This clonotype was detected a few times. The rearrangement links TRBV3-1 to TRBJ2-1, with 12 nucleotides matching TRBD2. J lost 11 bases, V lost 1 base, and 9 bases had no gene match. Germline lookup yields CDR1 LGHDT and CDR2 YNNKEL (reference sequence). The CDR3 is 16 amino acids. The chain's CDR3 is CASSQASSSGRVKQFF. In nucleotides, the CDR3 is TGTGCCAGCAGCCAAGCCTCCTCTAGCGGGAGGGTCAAGCAGTTCTTC.

This clonotype appeared a few times. The chain uses TRBV19 and TRBJ2-2; D perhaps matches TRBD1 (5 bases). CDR3 size: 14 residues. Trimming cost V 6 bases and J 4 bases, with 12 bases left between them. CDR1 is LNHDA and CDR2 is SQIVND in the germline V gene (reference sequence). CDR3 DNA: TGTGCCAGTAGACAGGTCGGGCTCACCGGGGAGCTGTTTTTT. Its protein is CASRQVGLTGELFF.

The CDR3 DNA reads as TGTGCCAGCAGCTTAGAGAGAAAGCCGGCGATCCTTTCACCCCTCCACTTT. As protein: CASSLERKPAILSPLHF. The chain employs TRBV11-2 and TRBJ1-6; D is uncertain. V dropped 0 bases and J dropped 9 bases, with 18 bases sitting between them. There are 17 residues in the CDR3. Germline CDR1 reads SGHAT; CDR2 reads FQNNGV.

This clonotype was detected only a few times. This sequence joins TRBV7-9 and TRBJ2-7; 10 bases are a match to TRBD1. The CDR3 covers 17 residues. The J segment lost 3 bases and the V segment lost 0 bases, leaving 8 bases of the junction unmatched. The germline V gene encodes CDR1 SEHNR and CDR2 FQNEAQ (reference sequence). The CDR3 sequence: CASSLALGTGAYYEQYF. The CDR3 nucleotides read TGTGCCAGCAGCTTAGCCCTAGGGACAGGGGCGTACTACGAGCAGTACTTC.

The CDR3 reads CASSRIPPIGQGRVGELFF. The CDR3 DNA follows: TGTGCCAGCAGCCGAATCCCCCCAATCGGGCAGGGGAGAGTCGGGGAGCTGTTTTTT. This chain joins TRBV11-1 and TRBJ2-2; D is possibly TRBD1 (6 bases). The CDR3 is made up of 19 amino acids. The V end was cut by 5 bases, the J end by 7 bases, with 29 bases between. CDR1 and CDR2 (germline): SGHAT, FQDESV (reference sequence).

V and J are TRBV20-1 and TRBJ2-1; D gene unclear. Germline CDR1 reads DFQATT; CDR2 reads SNEGSKA (reference sequence). The V and J ends lost 3 bases and 0 bases respectively, with 12 bases between them. This CDR3 contains 15 residues. DNA of the CDR3: TGCAGTGCTAGTATCGAACCGGGCTCCTACAATGAGCAGTTCTTC. Its translation: CSASIEPGSYNEQFF.

Worth noting for this clonotype: The conserved final phenylalanine or tryptophan is absent from the CDR3, which likely points to a read error. The rearrangement uses TRBV11-1 and TRBJ1-1, with 7 bases identical to TRBD1. This CDR3 comprises 16 residues. Germline CDR1 SGHAT, CDR2 FQDESV (reference sequence). V trimming: 9 bases; J trimming: 0 bases; junction bases outside the gene matches: 13. The CDR3 spells CASFTGEQGLNTEAFY. In DNA, the CDR3 is TGTGCCAGTTTTACGGGGGAACAGGGGCTGAACACTGAAGCTTTCTAT.